This T cell receptor (beta chain) was sequenced in a study of blood T cell repertoires in COVID-19. The wider study: Sources were T cells, B-cell-depleted T cells, or PBMCs; the material itself was cDNA or gDNA.

Repertoires were generated with immunoSEQ multiplex PCR, while TCRdb's copy carries only in-frame clones and drops some. The sample shows around 170,000 clones, around 67% of them seen only once. Germline loops: CDR1 MNHEY, CDR2 SVGEGT. The CDR3 has 15 residues. V was pared by 2 bases and J by 3 bases, with 13 bases between. The material sequenced was peripheral blood. This clonotype was sampled from a woman of 80 years or more with acute or convalescent COVID-19. V gene TRBV6-2 or TRBV6-3 combines with J gene TRBJ1-2; the D is unclear. CDR3 loop: CASSYIGSADYGYTF. CDR3 DNA: TGTGCCAGCAGTTACATCGGGTCAGCGGACTATGGCTACACCTTC.